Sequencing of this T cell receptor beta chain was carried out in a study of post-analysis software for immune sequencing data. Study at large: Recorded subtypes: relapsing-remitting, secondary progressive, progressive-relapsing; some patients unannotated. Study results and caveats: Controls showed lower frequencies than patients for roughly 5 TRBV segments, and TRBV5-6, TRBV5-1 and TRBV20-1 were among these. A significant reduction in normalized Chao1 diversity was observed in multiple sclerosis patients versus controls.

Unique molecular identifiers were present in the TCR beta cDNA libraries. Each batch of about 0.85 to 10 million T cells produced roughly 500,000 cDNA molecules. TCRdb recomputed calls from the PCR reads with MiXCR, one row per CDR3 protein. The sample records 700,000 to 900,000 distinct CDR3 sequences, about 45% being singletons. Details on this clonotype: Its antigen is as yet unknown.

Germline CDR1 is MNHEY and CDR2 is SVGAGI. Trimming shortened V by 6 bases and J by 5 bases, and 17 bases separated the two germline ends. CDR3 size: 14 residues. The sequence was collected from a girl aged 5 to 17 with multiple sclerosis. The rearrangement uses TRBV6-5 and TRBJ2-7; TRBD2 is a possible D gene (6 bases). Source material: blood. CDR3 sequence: CASSPPEGRDEQYF. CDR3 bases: TGTGCCAGCAGCCCCCCGGAGGGTAGAGACGAGCAGTACTTC.